The rows below give T cell receptor beta chains drawn from one sample of a study of shared clonotypes between healthy human individuals. Libraries were prepared by immunoSEQ multiplex PCR; TCRdb keeps only in-frame clonotypes and omits some of them. The top ten clones hold roughly 15% of a sample with 300,000 to 400,000 clones, roughly 91% of them seen once. Sequencing was carried out using memory CD8+ T cells sorted from blood. These receptors were taken from a man between 18 and 35 years old in good health. Each CDR3 is given without its conserved first and last residue. The order of the fields is CDR3 length, V gene, J gene, CDR3 protein.

>15|TRBV7-9|TRBJ2-2
ASSFSMAGGLTGELF
>13|TRBV2|TRBJ2-3
ASSSGQGGTDTQY
>13|TRBV5-5|TRBJ1-1
ASSRDRGTNTEAF
>13|TRBV6-5|TRBJ2-7
ASSPMLQGTYEQY
>11|TRBV5-1|TRBJ2-7
ASSSTGEAEQY
>13|TRBV7-6|TRBJ2-1
ASSSVVSSYNEQF
>12|TRBV6-1|TRBJ2-7
ASSVLDSSYEQY
>12|TRBV30|TRBJ2-7
AWSRTGNSYEQY
>11|TRBV5-1|TRBJ2-7
ASSLAIGAEQY
>18|TRBV5-1|TRBJ2-6
ASSSRWAGTHQKGANVLT
>11|TRBV5-1|TRBJ1-1
ASSLQTDSEAF
>13|TRBV4-1|TRBJ2-3
ASSQLRDSRDTQY
>14|TRBV6-1|TRBJ2-7
ASSEAGQGLSYEQY
>9|TRBV5-1|TRBJ1-5
ASSLVQPQH
>15|TRBV10-3|TRBJ2-1
AISESAASGDNNEQF
>13|TRBV4-2|TRBJ1-1
ASSQEGSLNTEAF
>16|TRBV27|TRBJ2-2
ASSLLHLAGGAAGELF
>13|TRBV18|TRBJ1-1
ASSPTVGENTEAF
>11|TRBV27|TRBJ1-1
ASSFLLNTEAF
>12|TRBV18|TRBJ1-2
ASSPRGRVHGYT
>12|TRBV11-3|TRBJ2-7
ASSPGTATYEQY
>11|TRBV5-6|TRBJ2-7
ASSLWGNYEQY
>14|TRBV27|TRBJ2-3
ASSPYPTSNTDTQY
>14|TRBV9|TRBJ1-4
ASSVGSQGANEKLF
>13|TRBV28|TRBJ2-5
ASSFAGLEKETQY
>11|TRBV7-9|TRBJ2-7
ASSLGRDYEQY
>12|TRBV7-9|TRBJ1-5
ASSHRQSNQPQH
>13|TRBV5-4|TRBJ2-5
ASSNQGPRGETQY
>12|TRBV7-9|TRBJ1-2
ASSPWDREGGYT
>13|TRBV29-1|TRBJ2-3
SVEDYSERTGTQY
>14|TRBV5-5|TRBJ1-3
ASSLLGTLSGNTIY
>16|TRBV7-2|TRBJ2-2
ASSLVPVSGAPTGELF
>14|TRBV6-1|TRBJ1-5
ASSEGVPYSNQPQH
>12|TRBV9|TRBJ2-3
ASSVGAGTDTQY
>12|TRBV28|TRBJ2-2
ASSLAGFTGELF
>11|TRBV2|TRBJ2-7
ATWGASSYEQY
>12|TRBV27|TRBJ1-1
ASTPGGRNTEAF
>9|TRBV29-1|TRBJ1-2
SVSHSYGYT
>11|TRBV19|TRBJ2-7
ASSITGVNEQY
>10|TRBV27|TRBJ2-1
ASSSVGDEQF
>12|TRBV27|TRBJ2-7
ASSIRDSPYEQY
>14|TRBV9|TRBJ1-2
ASSPTGDLVGDGYT
>12|TRBV10-3|TRBJ2-5
ASRTGASQETQY
>12|TRBV7-8|TRBJ2-1
ASSSWGEDNEQF
>11|TRBV2|TRBJ2-7
ASTRTGLVEQY
>13|TRBV9|TRBJ1-1
ASSDGTATSTEAF
>12|TRBV7-9|TRBJ2-7
ASSFLQGSYEQY
>14|TRBV10-3|TRBJ2-7
AISESGRRFPYEQY
>13|TRBV6-5|TRBJ1-2
ASSYGRGFRYGYT
>13|TRBV7-9|TRBJ2-2
ASSLEGLLTGELF
>13|TRBV15|TRBJ2-3
ATTPLAGAGDTQY
>11|TRBV13|TRBJ1-1
ASSFKGGTEAF
>11|TRBV6-4|TRBJ2-7
ASSRDRASEQY
>11|TRBV7-9|TRBJ2-2
ASSWDYPGELF
>10|TRBV7-9|TRBJ2-7
ASSPVHYEQY
>11|TRBV7-9|TRBJ1-2
ASSPEKVVGYT
>10|TRBV7-9|TRBJ1-5
ASSHPGQPQH
>14|TRBV18|TRBJ1-3
ASSPNTGDSGNTIY